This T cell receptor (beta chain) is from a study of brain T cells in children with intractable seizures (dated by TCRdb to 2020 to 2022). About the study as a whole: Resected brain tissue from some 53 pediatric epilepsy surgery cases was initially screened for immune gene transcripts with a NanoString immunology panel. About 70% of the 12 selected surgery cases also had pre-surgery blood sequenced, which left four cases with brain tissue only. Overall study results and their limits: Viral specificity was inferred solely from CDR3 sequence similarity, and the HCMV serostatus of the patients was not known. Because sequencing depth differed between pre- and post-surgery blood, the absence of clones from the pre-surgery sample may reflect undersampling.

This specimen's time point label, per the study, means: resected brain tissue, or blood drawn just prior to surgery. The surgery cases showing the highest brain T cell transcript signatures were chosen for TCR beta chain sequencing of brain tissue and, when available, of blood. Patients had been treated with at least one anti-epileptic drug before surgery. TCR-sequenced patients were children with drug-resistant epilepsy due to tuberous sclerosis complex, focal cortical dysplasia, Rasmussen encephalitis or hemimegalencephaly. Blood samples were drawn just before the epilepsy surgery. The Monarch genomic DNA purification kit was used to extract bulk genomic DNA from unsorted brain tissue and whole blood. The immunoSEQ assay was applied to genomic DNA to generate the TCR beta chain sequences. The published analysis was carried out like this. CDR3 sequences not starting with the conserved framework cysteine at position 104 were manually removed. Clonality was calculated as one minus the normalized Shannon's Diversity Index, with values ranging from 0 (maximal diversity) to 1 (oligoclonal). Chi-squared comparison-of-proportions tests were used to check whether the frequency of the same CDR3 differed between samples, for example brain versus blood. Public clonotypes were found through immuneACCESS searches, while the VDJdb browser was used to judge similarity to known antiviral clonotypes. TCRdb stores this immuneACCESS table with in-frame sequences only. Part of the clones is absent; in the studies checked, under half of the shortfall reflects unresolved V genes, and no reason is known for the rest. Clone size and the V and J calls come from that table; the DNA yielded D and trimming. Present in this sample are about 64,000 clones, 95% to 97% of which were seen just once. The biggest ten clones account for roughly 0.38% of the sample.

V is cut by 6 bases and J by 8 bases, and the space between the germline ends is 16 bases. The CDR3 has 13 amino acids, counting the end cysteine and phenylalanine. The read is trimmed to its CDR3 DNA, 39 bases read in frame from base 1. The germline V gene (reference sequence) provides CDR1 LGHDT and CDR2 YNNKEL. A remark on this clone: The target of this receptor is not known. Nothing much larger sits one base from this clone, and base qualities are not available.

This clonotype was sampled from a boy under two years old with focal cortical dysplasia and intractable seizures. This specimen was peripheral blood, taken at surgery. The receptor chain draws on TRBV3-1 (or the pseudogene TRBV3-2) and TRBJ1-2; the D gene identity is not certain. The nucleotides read TGTGCCAGCAGTCTAATGTTGGTGGGGGGCTACACCTTC. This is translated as CASSLMLVGGYTF.